This T cell receptor (beta chain) appears in the sequencing data of a study of blood T cells in healthy people across ages. General study results and limits: Strong correlation existed between TCR beta diversity and naive T cell percentage.

The donors, healthy Caucasians from Russia, were aged roughly 6 to 90. V was clipped by 1 base and J by 8 bases; unmatched bases: 5. The CDR3 contains 15 residues. Germline V lookup: CDR1 SGHDN, CDR2 FVKESK. Points on this clonotype: Its antigen is not known.

Primers used in a second PCR of about 6 to 11 cycles were a sample-barcoded 5' primer and a J-beta primer mix. TCRdb re-derived calls from the 5' RACE reads in MiXCR, one entry per CDR3 protein. Of just under 750,000 distinct CDR3 sequences listed, 20% to 25% are singletons. The TCR comes from a man between 70 and 80 years old in good health. This chain connects TRBV14 to TRBJ1-4; 9 bases are a match to TRBD1. The sequencing sample was made of blood. The CDR3 here is CASSQGDRGTEKLFF. CDR3 nucleotides: TGTGCCAGCAGCCAAGGCGACAGGGGGACCGAAAAACTGTTTTTT. The full variable domain, in which reference TRBV14 and TRBJ1-4 provide the parts outside the CDR3, is EAGVTQFPSHSVIEKGQTVTLRCDPISGHDNLYWYRRVMGKEIKFLLHFVKESKQDESGMPNNRFLAERTGGTYSTLKVQPAELEDSGVYFCASSQGDRGTEKLFFGSGTQLSVL.